This is a list of T cell receptor beta chains from one sample in a study of neurological immune-mediated disorders. TCRdb fed the 5' RACE reads into MiXCR, producing one record per CDR3 protein. This table holds tens of thousands of distinct CDR3 sequences, 2.6% found once. Sequenced input: PBMCs. The receptor source for this set is a woman in her 30s with multiple sclerosis. Both conserved end residues are part of each CDR3. Fields, in order: J gene, V gene, clone size, D gene, CDR3 length, CDR3 DNA, CDR3 protein. D genes are given only for firm matches. For some rows the clone size is stated as once, few or many, or as a class when expanded; others skip it.

TRBJ1-1	TRBV20-1	many	NA	13	TGCAGTGCTAGAGAGGGGGGAATTTTGGGGATTTTCTTT	CSAREGGILGIFF
TRBJ2-2	TRBV27	many	NA	13	TGTGCCAGCACCGGACTGAACACCGGGGAGCTGTTTTTT	CASTGLNTGELFF
TRBJ1-4	TRBV15	many	NA	17	TGTGCCACCAGCAGAGCTCCGGGGGGCCGATCTAATGAAAAACTGTTTTTT	CATSRAPGGRSNEKLFF
TRBJ2-1	TRBV3-1	many	TRBD1	18	TGTGCCAGCAGCCAAGTGGGTTCGTCAGGGGGCTCCTACAATGAGCAGTTCTTC	CASSQVGSSGGSYNEQFF
TRBJ1-2	TRBV24-1	many	TRBD1	13	TGTGCCACCAGTTACGGGACAGCTAATGGCTACACCTTC	CATSYGTANGYTF
TRBJ1-2	TRBV7-9	many	NA	16	TGTGCCAGCAGCTCCAAGGGAGGCCACCTAGGGTATGGCTACACCTTC	CASSSKGGHLGYGYTF
TRBJ1-1	TRBV5-1	many	NA	13	TGCGCCAGCACGCGGGAGGGGGACACTGAAGCTTTCTTT	CASTREGDTEAFF
TRBJ2-2	TRBV20-1	many	TRBD1	16	TGCAGTGCTCTATTCGGACAGGCCCTGGGTACCGGGGAGCTGTTTTTT	CSALFGQALGTGELFF
TRBJ1-5	TRBV12-3/TRBV12-4	NA	NA	14	TGTGCCAGCAGCCAGGACGTCCCCCATCAGCCCCAGCATTTT	CASSQDVPHQPQHF
TRBJ2-5	TRBV20-1	many	NA	14	TGCAGTGCTAGAACAGGAACAATCCAAGAGACCCAGTACTTC	CSARTGTIQETQYF
TRBJ1-4	TRBV6-6	many	TRBD1	17	TGTGCCAGCAGTTTACGGGCGGAGGGGGCTCGTAATGAAAAACTGTTTTTT	CASSLRAEGARNEKLFF
TRBJ2-7	TRBV19	few	TRBD2	15	TGTGCCAGTAGTATTTTGGCGGGAGGAGGGCCCGAGCAGTACTTC	CASSILAGGGPEQYF
TRBJ1-3	TRBV7-2	many	NA	13	TGTGCCAGCAACCCGGGTAGGGGAAACACCATATATTTT	CASNPGRGNTIYF
TRBJ2-7	TRBV6-6	many	NA	13	TGTGCCAGCAGTTACTCTACGATCTACGAGCAGTACTTC	CASSYSTIYEQYF
TRBJ2-7	TRBV20-1	many	NA	14	TGCAGTGCTAGGCACCAAGGACTAAGTTACGAGCAGTACTTC	CSARHQGLSYEQYF
TRBJ1-4	TRBV30	many	NA	12	TGTGCCTGGAGTGTACTTCGAGAAAAACTGTTTTTT	CAWSVLREKLFF
TRBJ2-5	TRBV11-2	many	NA	13	TGTGCCAGCAGCTTAAGTGATCAAGAGACCCAGTACTTC	CASSLSDQETQYF
TRBJ2-1	TRBV15	many	NA	15	TGTGCCACCAGCAGAGATCCAGGTAGCTTCCCCGATATTTACTTC	CATSRDPGSFPDIYF
TRBJ1-1	TRBV20-1	many	TRBD1	14	TGCAGTGTGGAACAGGGGATTAAGAACACTGAAGCTTTCTTT	CSVEQGIKNTEAFF
TRBJ1-2	TRBV20-1	many	TRBD1	12	TGCAGTGCTAGAAGAACAGGGGGCGGCTACACCTTC	CSARRTGGGYTF
TRBJ2-1	TRBV18	many	NA	13	TGTGCCAGCTCACCATTGGAACGAACTGAGCAGTTCTTC	CASSPLERTEQFF
TRBJ1-1	TRBV29-1	many	TRBD1	15	TGCAGCGTTGTGGCGAGGACAGGGGCGGACACTGAAGCTTTCTTT	CSVVARTGADTEAFF
TRBJ2-3	TRBV5-6	many	TRBD2	16	TGTGCCAGCAGCAGGTTAGCGGGAGGTGTAACAGATACGCAGTATTTT	CASSRLAGGVTDTQYF
TRBJ2-7	TRBV10-3	many	NA	12	TGTGCCATCAGTGAGTCGGGAAACGAGCAGTACTTC	CAISESGNEQYF
TRBJ2-2	TRBV12-3/TRBV12-4	many	TRBD2	15	TGTGCCAGCAGTCCGTCGGGAGGCGACACCGGGGAGCTGTTTTTT	CASSPSGGDTGELFF
TRBJ2-5	TRBV5-1	many	TRBD1	14	TGCGCCAGCAGCTCGGGACAGGGCCAAGAGACCCAGTACTTC	CASSSGQGQETQYF
TRBJ2-5	TRBV3-1	NA	NA	14	TGTGCCAGCAGCCAAGTGGGGGTGTTGGAGACCCAGTACTTC	CASSQVGVLETQYF
TRBJ2-7	TRBV6-5	many	NA	14	TGTGCCAGCAGTTACGATCCGGGGAGGTACGAGCAGTACTTC	CASSYDPGRYEQYF
TRBJ2-3	TRBV29-1	many	TRBD2	13	TGCAGCGCCCGACTAGCCGCGGATCATACGCAGTATTTT	CSARLAADHTQYF
TRBJ2-5	TRBV5-1	many	TRBD1	14	TGCGCCAGCAGCGGGGGACAGGGGGCGAAGACCCAGTACTTC	CASSGGQGAKTQYF
TRBJ2-3	TRBV7-9	many	NA	13	TGTGCCAGCAGCGCCACCTCGACAGATACGCAGTATTTT	CASSATSTDTQYF
TRBJ2-1	TRBV5-6	NA	NA	12	TGTGCCAGCAGCTTGGCCAGGTCGGCCACCGACTTC	CASSLARSATDF
TRBJ1-1	TRBV10-3	many	TRBD1	14	TGTGCCATCAGCTCCGACAGGGGTGAAACTGAAGCTTTCTTT	CAISSDRGETEAFF
TRBJ2-1	TRBV7-6	NA	NA	15	TGTGCCAGCAGATTGAGATTAGACTCGGAGAGCGAGCAGTTCTTC	CASRLRLDSESEQFF
TRBJ2-3	TRBV7-7	many	NA	15	TGTGCCAGCAGCTTAGCCGGGACAACCGGAGATACGCAGTATTTT	CASSLAGTTGDTQYF
TRBJ2-7	TRBV20-1	many	NA	18	TGCAGTGCTAGAGATCCAAACTCGGGGGTCACCTACTCCTACGAGCAGTACTTC	CSARDPNSGVTYSYEQYF
TRBJ1-4	TRBV28	many	NA	15	TGTGCCAGCAGGTCGCAGGGGACTGGTCGGGAAAAACTGTTTTTT	CASRSQGTGREKLFF
TRBJ2-7	TRBV5-1	many	TRBD2	16	TGCGCCAGCAGCCCTCGGCCCGGGACTACAATCTACGAGCAGTACTTC	CASSPRPGTTIYEQYF
TRBJ2-3	TRBV9	many	NA	9	TGTTGGCGCACAGATACGCAGTATTTT	CWRTDTQYF
TRBJ2-5	TRBV19	many	NA	13	TGTGCCAGTAACCAGCAGCCCCAAGAGACCCAGTACTTC	CASNQQPQETQYF
TRBJ2-5	TRBV2	many	NA	16	TGTGCCAGCAGGGAAGGTCTAAGGTCGAACCAAGAGACCCAGTACTTC	CASREGLRSNQETQYF
TRBJ1-5	TRBV30	many	NA	12	TGTGCCTGGAGTGTACTAGATCAGCCCCAGCATTTT	CAWSVLDQPQHF
TRBJ2-7	TRBV19	few	NA	14	TGTGCCAGTAGTATCGGACGGGCGAACTACGAGCAGTACTTC	CASSIGRANYEQYF
TRBJ2-2	TRBV5-1	many	TRBD2	17	TGCGCCAGCAGCTTGACGACTAGCGGGAGGCCGGGCGGGGAGCTGTTTTTT	CASSLTTSGRPGGELFF
TRBJ2-5	TRBV11-2	many	NA	14	TGTGCCAGCAGCTTTGCAGGGGCCCGAGAGACCCAGTACTTC	CASSFAGARETQYF
TRBJ2-5	TRBV27	many	NA	15	TGTGCCAGCAGTCTCTCTGGGACCTACGGAGAGACCCAGTACTTC	CASSLSGTYGETQYF
TRBJ2-1	TRBV20-1	many	TRBD1	16	TGCAGTGCTAGTCTCCCGACAGGGCCATCCTACAATGAGCAGTTCTTC	CSASLPTGPSYNEQFF
TRBJ2-7	TRBV6-5	many	TRBD2	14	TGTGCCAGCAGAACCGGGACTAGCGTAATCGAGCAGTACTTC	CASRTGTSVIEQYF
TRBJ2-1	TRBV5-1	many	NA	13	TGCGCCAGCAGCTCCGGTCTAAGGAATGAGCAGTTCTTC	CASSSGLRNEQFF
TRBJ2-1	TRBV7-2	many	NA	12	TGTGCCAGCAGCTTAAACCTTAATGAGCAGTTCTTC	CASSLNLNEQFF
TRBJ2-2	TRBV5-1	many	TRBD1	14	TGCGCCAGCAGCTTGCAGGGGGACACCGGGGAGCTGTTTTTT	CASSLQGDTGELFF
TRBJ2-1	TRBV19	many	NA	13	TGTGCCAGTACGTTCGGGATTTACAATGAGCAGTTCTTC	CASTFGIYNEQFF
TRBJ2-7	TRBV28	many	TRBD2	17	TGTGCCAGCAGTTCCGCGGCTAGCGGGAGGGCCGGCTACGAGCAGTACTTC	CASSSAASGRAGYEQYF
TRBJ2-1	TRBV6-6	many	NA	14	TGTGCCAGCAGTTATTATCGGGAACGGATTGAGCAGTTCTTC	CASSYYRERIEQFF
TRBJ2-7	TRBV20-1	many	NA	11	TGCAGTGCCACGACACAGTACGAGCAGTACTTC	CSATTQYEQYF
TRBJ2-6	TRBV7-6	few	NA	12	TGTGCCAGCGGCTCTGGGGCCAACGTCCTGACTTTC	CASGSGANVLTF
TRBJ2-3	TRBV7-6	many	NA	16	TGTGCCAGCAGCTTAGAAACCGGGGCAGTTGCAGATACGCAGTATTTT	CASSLETGAVADTQYF
TRBJ2-3	TRBV6-5	many	NA	17	TGTGCCAGCAGTAGAAACCCTATCGCGCCAGGCACAGATACGCAGTATTTT	CASSRNPIAPGTDTQYF
TRBJ2-3	TRBV20-1	many	TRBD2	14	TGCAGTGCTAGACGGAATTTACTAGCGGGGGCGCAGTATTTT	CSARRNLLAGAQYF